This T cell receptor beta chain was found in a study of OX40 agonist ivuxolimab in advanced cancers. Study context: Patients enrolled in dose escalation were diagnosed with hepatocellular carcinoma, melanoma, renal cell or head and neck cancer.

Measured with immunoSEQ multiplex PCR; TCRdb has only the in-frame clones, and not every one. This sample has about 63,000 clones, with 60% to 80% found just once. The specimen was CD4+ or CD8+ T cells sorted from blood, collected in a trial of the OX40 agonist ivuxolimab. The sequence derives from an adult with an advanced solid tumor such as melanoma, head and neck, liver or kidney cancer.

CDR3 amino acids: CASSEFRGPYEQYF. The DNA for the CDR3 is TGTGCCAGCAGTGAATTCAGGGGGCCCTACGAGCAGTACTTC. The rearrangement joins TRBV6-1 to TRBJ2-7; 8 nucleotides line up with TRBD1. Per germline, CDR1 MNHNS and CDR2 SASEGT. Trimming at V came to 2 bases and at J to 2 bases, leaving 2 bases not matched to a gene. This CDR3 is built from 14 residues.